These T cell receptor beta chains were read from a single sample in a study of response to subunit inactivated influenza vaccine. Each CDR3 protein is one row after TCRdb ran MiXCR on the RT-PCR reads. The sample records approximately 570,000 distinct CDR3 sequences, about 7.6% being singletons. The specimen comprised PBMCs from blood, sampled 23 months after vaccination. These receptors originate from a man between 45 and 75 years old who received an inactivated influenza vaccine. CDR3s include the opening cysteine and the closing phenylalanine or tryptophan. The D gene is left open where the match is weak. Clone size is shown for a subset of rows, as once, few, many or a class of expanded clone.

abundance	v_gene	d_gene	j_gene	CDR3nt	CDR3aa
NA	TRBV18	TRBD1	TRBJ1-1	TGTGCCAGCTCACAGAGACAGGGGGCGGACTGGACTGAAGCTTTCTTT	CASSQRQGADWTEAFF
NA	TRBV12-3/TRBV12-4	TRBD2	TRBJ2-3	TGTGCCAGCAGTATAGGACTAGCGGGGGGTACAGATACGCAGTATTTT	CASSIGLAGGTDTQYF
few	TRBV6-1	TRBD1	TRBJ2-3	TGTGCCAGCAGTGAAGAGACAGGGATGGGTCTCTCAGATACGCAGTATTTT	CASSEETGMGLSDTQYF
few	TRBV15	NA	TRBJ2-7	TGTGCCACCAGCAGAGACCGGGTACAGGGACAGCAGTACTTC	CATSRDRVQGQQYF
few	TRBV10-2	NA	TRBJ2-1	TGCGCCAGCAGTATACTACCCGGCAACAATGAGCAGTTCTTC	CASSILPGNNEQFF
NA	TRBV6-5	NA	TRBJ2-3	TGTGCCAGCAGTTACTCGCTAGCCCAGGGGGGAGATACGCAGTATTTT	CASSYSLAQGGDTQYF
many	TRBV14	NA	TRBJ2-3	TGTGCCAGCAGCCATGGCTACACAGATACGCAGTATTTT	CASSHGYTDTQYF
many	TRBV24-1	TRBD2	TRBJ2-2	TGTGCCACCAGTGATTCCGGGACTAGGGGAATTAACACCGGGGAGCTGTTTTTT	CATSDSGTRGINTGELFF
NA	TRBV11-2	TRBD2	TRBJ2-5	TGTGCCAGCAGCTTAGGGGCTAGCGGACGGGTGGCCCAGTACTTC	CASSLGASGRVAQYF
many	TRBV7-2	NA	TRBJ2-7	TGTGCCAGCAGCAGAGAGAGTCTCGGAGTAGGCGAGCAGTACTTC	CASSRESLGVGEQYF
many	TRBV11-2	NA	TRBJ1-1	TGTGCCAGCAGCCCAGCCAGGGTTGGAGCTTTCTTT	CASSPARVGAFF
NA	TRBV12-3/TRBV12-4	TRBD1	TRBJ1-1	TGTGCCAGCAGTACCTTGGACAGGGAGAAGACTGAAGCTTTCTTT	CASSTLDREKTEAFF
few	TRBV30	TRBD2	TRBJ2-7	TGTGCCTGGAGTGTAGCGGGGAGCTCCTACGAGCAGTACTTC	CAWSVAGSSYEQYF
many	TRBV7-9	TRBD1	TRBJ1-5	TGTGCCAGCAGCCCAGGGGGAAGGGGCAATCAGCCCCAGCATTTT	CASSPGGRGNQPQHF
NA	TRBV20-1	NA	TRBJ2-5	TGCAGTGCTAGAGATTGGAGCAGGGCGGAGACCCAGTACTTC	CSARDWSRAETQYF
many	TRBV10-1	NA	TRBJ2-7	TGCGCCAGCAGTGAGTCTTTGGGTGAGCAGTACTTC	CASSESLGEQYF
NA	TRBV12-3/TRBV12-4	NA	TRBJ1-4	TGTGCCAGCAGTTTACTGCTTAATGAAAAACTGTTTTTT	CASSLLLNEKLFF
NA	TRBV20-1	NA	TRBJ2-3	TGCAGTGCAACTCCGGGGCGTAGCACAGATACGCAGTATTTT	CSATPGRSTDTQYF
few	TRBV20-1	NA	TRBJ1-5	TGCAGTGCTAGTCCGCAGTCTAGCAATCAGCCCCAGCATTTT	CSASPQSSNQPQHF